Each of the 23 T cell receptor beta chains below was sequenced from the same sample in a study of CD8 T cells in Susac syndrome. After extraction with the RNeasy kit, roughly 0.45 to 1 ug of the RNA was reverse transcribed using random hexamers. Via MiXCR, TCRdb re-called the immunoSEQ multiplex PCR reads, giving one row per CDR3 protein. Counted here are roughly 200,000 distinct CDR3 sequences, about 95% occurring once; the ten biggest clones make up about 0.08%. The source material was CD4+ T cells from PBMCs. The receptor set was obtained from a human donor with multiple sclerosis.

A single count supports this clonotype. The V call is TRBV18, the J call TRBJ2-5; D uncertain. CDR3 size: 13 residues. Trimming shortened V by 3 bases and J by 1 base, and 6 bases separated the two germline ends. Germline assignment: CDR1 KGHSH and CDR2 LQKENI. CDR3 amino acids: CASSPAPQETQYF. The DNA of the CDR3 is TGTGCCAGCTCACCCGCCCCCCAAGAGACCCAGTACTTC.

The chain carries TRBV27 and TRBJ2-3; D not resolved. In germline, CDR1 is MNHEY, CDR2 SMNVEV (reference sequence). Between the trimmed V and J ends, which lost 2 bases and 7 bases, there was a span of 19 bases. The CDR3 runs to 16 residues. CDR3 DNA: TGTGCCAGCAGTTTAAGGGTCGCGGCGAACAGCCATACGCAGTATTTT. Residues: CASSLRVAANSHTQYF.

This chain joins TRBV29-1 and TRBJ2-5; no firm D call. The CDR3 runs to 13 residues. V was clipped by 7 bases and J by 7 bases, with 19 bases between them. Germline assignment: CDR1 SQVTM and CDR2 ANQGSEA. The CDR3 nucleotides read TGCAGCGAGACCCCAGTCGCCCCCGGGACCCAGTACTTC. As protein: CSETPVAPGTQYF.

The CDR3 here is CSPTFRSTDTQYF. DNA of the CDR3: TGCAGTCCTACATTTAGATCCACAGATACGCAGTATTTT. The chain has TRBV20-1 and TRBJ2-3; D gene unclear. V was cut by 8 bases and J by 2 bases, with 14 bases left in between. The length of the CDR3 is 13 residues. Germline V CDR1 and CDR2: DFQATT, SNEGSKA (reference sequence).

This clonotype was detected once. Sequence at one end of the junction differs from germline and may be a read error. The chain uses TRBV9 and TRBJ2-1; TRBD1 matches 9 bases. The CDR3 spans 12 residues. CDR1 and CDR2 from the germline V gene are SGDLS and YYNGEE. The CDR3 sequence: CASSADRGLPIF. DNA of the CDR3: TGTGCCAGCAGCGCGGACAGGGGCCTTCCGATCTTC.

The rearrangement links TRBV30 to TRBJ2-7; no clear D. Germline-derived CDR1 and CDR2 are GTSNPN and SVGIG (reference sequence). Trimming removed 7 bases from V and 5 bases from J, with 12 bases in between. The CDR3 extends over 11 amino acids. As DNA, the CDR3 is TGTGCCTTCCAACTTGCCAACGAGCAGTACGTC. This codes for CAFQLANEQYV.

J is TRBJ1-1 and V is TRBV3-1; D is uncertain. Germline V gene data show CDR1 as LGHDT and CDR2 as YNNKEL (reference sequence). The V end lost 1 base, the J end lost 3 bases, and 6 bases lay between the germline ends. The CDR3 runs to 13 residues. The CDR3 nucleotides are TGTGCCAGCAGCCAAGTTTCGGACACTGAAGCTTTCTTT. It is translated as CASSQVSDTEAFF.

The chain combines TRBV20-1 with TRBJ2-3, with 9 nucleotides matching TRBD2. The CDR3 is 13 residues long. V lost 6 bases, J lost 4 bases, and 5 bases stayed unmatched. Germline V gives CDR1 DFQATT, CDR2 SNEGSKA (reference sequence). CDR3 region: CSALRGGSDTQYF. Written as DNA, the CDR3 is TGCAGTGCCCTGCGGGGGGGCTCAGATACGCAGTATTTT.

V is TRBV7-3 and J is TRBJ2-7, with D maybe TRBD1 (6 bases). V shed 1 base and J shed 1 base, with 8 bases lying between them. The length of the CDR3 is 14 residues. Germline loops: CDR1 SGHTA, CDR2 FQGTGA. The CDR3 sequence: CASSLNRESYEQYF. In DNA, the CDR3 is TGTGCCAGCAGCTTAAACAGGGAGTCCTACGAGCAGTACTTC. The entire variable domain, with the rest obtained from reference TRBV7-3 and TRBJ2-7, is as follows: GAGVSQTPSNKVTEKGKYVELRCDPISGHTALYWYRQSLGQGPEFLIYFQGTGAADDSGLPNDRFFAVRPEGSVSTLKIQRTERGDSAVYLCASSLNRESYEQYFGPGTRLTVT.

This clonotype showed up just once. The chain employs TRBV3-1 and TRBJ2-5, with D tentatively TRBD1 or TRBD2 (5 bases each). The V and J ends lost 4 bases and 2 bases respectively, with 11 bases between them. The CDR3 runs 14 residues. Germline V lookup: CDR1 LGHDT, CDR2 YNNKEL (reference sequence). CDR3 amino acids: CASSLGTLQETQYF. CDR3 sequence (DNA): TGTGCCAGCAGCCTAGGGACCTTGCAAGAGACCCAGTACTTC.

The rearrangement joins TRBV3-1 to TRBJ1-1; TRBD1 matches at 7 bases. Looked up from germline, CDR1 is LGHDT and CDR2 is YNNKEL (reference sequence). This CDR3 region has 12 residues. Trimming at V came to 4 bases and at J to 11 bases, leaving 7 bases not matched to a gene. The DNA for the CDR3 is TGTGCCAGCAGCCTTGGACAGGTGGAGGCTTTCTTT. The encoded protein is CASSLGQVEAFF.

This sequence joins TRBV6-1 and TRBJ1-4; D unclear. Trimming removed 0 bases from V and 0 bases from J, with 8 bases in between. The germline gives CDR1 MNHNS, CDR2 SASEGT. CDR3 length equals 16 residues. This CDR3 reads CASSEAASTTNEKLFF. CDR3 nucleotide sequence: TGTGCCAGCAGTGAAGCGGCCAGTACAACTAATGAAAAACTGTTTTTT.

J is TRBJ1-2 and V is TRBV7-9; a possible D gene is TRBD1 (6 bases). The CDR3 runs 11 residues. With 7 bases removed from V and 5 bases from J, the gap between germline ends came to 8 bases. CDR1 and CDR2 (germline): SEHNR, FQNEAQ (reference sequence). Here the CDR3 DNA reads TGTGCCAGCAACCAGGGGTATGGCTACACCTTC. Protein product: CASNQGYGYTF.

This rearrangement joins TRBV6-1 to TRBJ2-1; 9 bases are a match to TRBD2. The CDR3 covers 17 residues. The J segment lost 7 bases and the V segment lost 5 bases, leaving 15 bases of the junction unmatched. Germline assignment: CDR1 MNHNS and CDR2 SASEGT. CDR3 sequence: CASSPVGRGGPTNEQFF. CDR3 nucleotide sequence: TGTGCCAGCAGTCCCGTGGGGCGGGGGGGCCCGACGAATGAGCAGTTCTTC.

This rearrangement joins TRBV20-1 to TRBJ2-3; 11 bases are a match to TRBD2. The CDR3 runs to 18 residues. Germline assignment: CDR1 DFQATT and CDR2 SNEGSKA (reference sequence). V lost 5 bases, J lost 2 bases, and 15 bases stayed unmatched. CDR3 residues: CSAGRAETSGITTDTQYF. The CDR3, as DNA: TGCAGTGCTGGCCGGGCTGAGACTAGCGGGATCACCACAGATACGCAGTATTTT.

CDR3 region: CANLQGNYGYTF. The DNA for the CDR3 is TGTGCCAACCTACAGGGGAACTATGGCTACACCTTC. The chain uses TRBV2 and TRBJ1-2; 7 positions match TRBD1. V lost 10 bases, J lost 2 bases, and 4 bases stayed unmatched. This CDR3 region has 12 residues. CDR1 is SNHLY, CDR2 FYNNEI, per germline.

The genes are TRBV20-1 and TRBJ2-7; possible D gene TRBD2, 7 bases. V lost 0 bases, J lost 6 bases, and 21 bases lay in between. The CDR3 loop spans 16 amino acids. Germline values: CDR1 DFQATT, CDR2 SNEGSKA (reference sequence). The CDR3 sequence is CSARDMSGTNKVEQYF. CDR3 nucleotide sequence: TGCAGTGCTAGAGATATGAGCGGGACAAATAAGGTCGAGCAGTACTTC.

The gene calls are TRBV15 and TRBJ1-5; D is ambiguous. Trimming removed 0 bases at V and 7 bases at J, with 7 bases between. The CDR3 has 13 amino acids. Germline V gene sequence: CDR1 LNHNV, CDR2 YYDKDF (reference sequence). The CDR3 DNA follows: TGTGCCACCAGCAGAGAGGTGGGCCAGCCCCAGCATTTT. The encoded protein is CATSREVGQPQHF.

This clonotype has only one observation. V is TRBV7-9 and J is TRBJ1-6; D is uncertain. This CDR3 has 13 amino acids. CDR1 and CDR2 from the germline V gene are SEHNR and FQNEAQ (reference sequence). V was cut by 5 bases and J by 7 bases, with 9 bases left in between. The DNA of the CDR3 is TGTGCCAGCAGCCACGACGGAAATTCACCCCTCCACTTT. Its protein product is CASSHDGNSPLHF. The variable domain in full, with the rest retrieved from reference TRBV7-9 and TRBJ1-6, is DTGVSQNPRHKITKRGQNVTFRCDPISEHNRLYWYRQTLGQGPEFLTYFQNEAQLEKSRLLSDRFSAERPKGSFSTLEIQRTEQGDSAMYLCASSHDGNSPLHFGNGTRLTVT.

Notes on this clonotype: At one end, the junction sequence differs from germline, possibly due to a read error. This chain joins TRBV4-2 and TRBJ2-1, with TRBD1 as a possible D gene (6 bases). CDR3 length: 19 residues. Germline CDR1 and CDR2: LGHNA and YNFKEQ. The CDR3 DNA reads TGTGCCAGCAGCCAAGATACCGAGGGGGACCCACCTGGGGGCAATGAGCAGCTCTTC. Protein sequence: CASSQDTEGDPPGGNEQLF.

The J gene is TRBJ2-1, the V gene TRBV14, with D perhaps matching TRBD2 (5 bases). Trimming took off 1 base at V and 5 bases at J, with 15 bases between the two ends. The germline V gene has CDR1 SGHDN and CDR2 FVKESK. The CDR3 is 16 amino acids. CDR3 sequence: CASSQGELDFNNEQFF. The CDR3 DNA is TGTGCCAGCAGCCAAGGGGAACTAGACTTCAACAATGAGCAGTTCTTC.

The J gene is TRBJ2-7, the V gene TRBV15, with D perhaps matching TRBD1 (7 bases). Germline lookup yields CDR1 LNHNV and CDR2 YYDKDF (reference sequence). V was cut by 0 bases and J by 3 bases, with 15 bases left in between. The CDR3 is 16 residues long. CDR3 DNA: TGTGCCACCAGCAGAGATGCGGGGACAGCACACTACGAGCAGTACTTC. This translates into CATSRDAGTAHYEQYF.

The CDR3 is CASSLGWTGNEKLFF. The CDR3, as DNA: TGTGCCAGCAGTTTAGGCTGGACAGGGAATGAAAAACTGTTTTTT. The chain carries TRBV27 and TRBJ1-4, with 8 bases fitting TRBD1. CDR3 length: 15 amino acids. Germline-derived CDR1 and CDR2 are MNHEY and SMNVEV (reference sequence). Losses at the gene ends were 2 bases for V and 5 bases for J; bases not matched to a gene: 4.